What follows is one T cell receptor (beta chain) and its context. What it binds is not known. V lost 6 bases to trimming and J lost 2 bases; unmatched junction nucleotides: 13. The CDR3 sequence is 18 residues long. Germline V gives CDR1 SQVTM, CDR2 ANQGSEA. Scientists amplified the TCR beta CDR3 regions from RNA transcripts. RT-PCR with HTBI primers came first, then second-round multiplex PCR. MiXCR, run by TCRdb on the multiplex PCR reads, gives a single entry per CDR3 protein. The profile covers some 750,000 distinct CDR3 sequences, with around 40% appearing a single time and approximately 43% taken by the ten largest. The entry originates in a study of Graves' ophthalmopathy and Graves' hyperthyroidism. Study-level results: Most expanded thyroid clonotypes above 0.001 frequency also appeared in blood. The model predicted ophthalmopathy progression with around 69% sensitivity and approximately 72% specificity.

Sequencing was carried out using peripheral blood. This chain connects TRBV29-1 to TRBJ2-6; 10 nucleotides align to TRBD1. This sequence originates from an adult man with Graves' ophthalmopathy. This CDR3 is CSVVRGGQGITGANVLTF. CDR3 in DNA: TGCAGCGTCGTTCGGGGGGGACAGGGGATCACTGGGGCCAACGTCCTGACTTTC.